These T cell receptor beta chains were read from a single sample in a study of blood T cell repertoires in COVID-19. Measured with immunoSEQ multiplex PCR; TCRdb has only the in-frame clones, and not every one. This sample has about 140,000 clones, with more than 75% found just once. Input material: peripheral blood. These receptors came from an elderly woman with acute or convalescent COVID-19. Each CDR3 is given with its conserved first and last residue. Each record gives: J gene, CDR3 length, D gene, clone size, V gene, CDR3 protein, CDR3 DNA. A D gene is named only where the DNA matches it firmly. Only some rows state a clone size, as once, few, many or a class for expanded clones.

>TRBJ1-5|16|-|-|TRBV27
CASSWGGGYSNQPQHF
TGTGCCAGCAGTTGGGGAGGGGGTTATAGCAATCAGCCCCAGCATTTT
>TRBJ2-3|18|TRBD2|once|TRBV23-1
CASSQSRLAGPPGDTQYF
TGCGCCAGCAGTCAATCGCGTCTAGCGGGGCCCCCTGGGGATACGCAGTATTTT
>TRBJ2-3|14|-|-|TRBV6-5
CASSYEEAGDTQYF
TGTGCCAGCAGTTACGAGGAGGCCGGGGATACGCAGTATTTT
>TRBJ2-5|13|TRBD1|-|TRBV30
CAWEKGQGLTQYF
TGTGCTTGGGAAAAAGGACAGGGGTTGACCCAGTACTTC
>TRBJ2-4|14|TRBD1|once|TRBV3-1/TRBV3-2
CASSPDRGQDIQYF
TGTGCCAGCAGCCCTGACAGGGGGCAGGACATTCAGTACTTC
>TRBJ1-4|15|-|-|TRBV18
CASSPNREPNEKLFF
TGTGCCAGCTCGCCCAACAGGGAACCTAATGAAAAACTGTTTTTT
>TRBJ2-1|14|TRBD2|-|TRBV18
CASTTSGAYNEQFF
TGTGCCAGCACGACTAGCGGGGCCTACAATGAGCAGTTCTTC
>TRBJ2-5|15|TRBD1|-|TRBV7-2
CASRYGAGGQETQYF
TGTGCCAGCAGATATGGGGCAGGGGGACAAGAGACCCAGTACTTC
>TRBJ1-2|13|-|once|TRBV30
CAWSVQGRGGYTF
TGTGCCTGGAGTGTTCAGGGGAGAGGAGGCTACACCTTC
>TRBJ1-1|12|-|-|TRBV28
CASKRANTEAFF
TGTGCCAGCAAACGCGCGAACACTGAAGCTTTCTTT
>TRBJ2-1|16|-|-|TRBV13
CASSLLVSLTYNEQFF
TGTGCCAGCAGCTTACTGGTTAGCCTTACCTACAATGAGCAGTTCTTC
>TRBJ2-1|19|TRBD2|-|TRBV3-1/TRBV3-2
CASSQDPVLVAGTDNEQFF
TGTGCCAGCAGCCAAGATCCAGTGTTGGTAGCGGGAACGGACAATGAGCAGTTCTTC
>TRBJ1-1|17|-|-|TRBV3-1/TRBV3-2
CASSQGRPFGIGAEAFF
TGTGCCAGCAGCCAAGGGCGGCCTTTCGGAATTGGAGCTGAAGCTTTCTTT
>TRBJ2-7|14|TRBD2|-|TRBV9
CASRTGTRRIEQYF
TGTGCCAGCAGAACCGGGACTAGAAGGATAGAGCAGTACTTC
>TRBJ2-7|15|-|few|TRBV18
CASSPSRDITYEQYF
TGTGCCAGCTCACCTTCTCGGGACATCACCTACGAGCAGTACTTC
>TRBJ2-7|13|-|-|TRBV7-3
CASSLDRNYEQYF
TGTGCCAGCAGCTTAGACAGAAACTACGAGCAGTACTTC
>TRBJ1-5|15|TRBD1|-|TRBV5-1
CASSFGTGGNQPQHF
TGCGCCAGCAGCTTCGGGACAGGGGGCAATCAGCCCCAGCATTTT
>TRBJ1-2|13|-|once|TRBV6-2/TRBV6-3
CASSSAMTGGYTF
TGTGCCAGCAGTTCCGCCATGACTGGGGGCTACACCTTC
>TRBJ2-5|15|TRBD2|-|TRBV6-5
CASTMTSGDQETQYF
TGTGCCAGCACGATGACTAGCGGGGATCAAGAGACCCAGTACTTC
>TRBJ1-6|16|TRBD1|-|TRBV10-3
CATGQIPGGENSPLHF
TGTGCCACCGGCCAAATTCCAGGGGGCGAAAATTCACCCCTCCACTTT
>TRBJ2-2|16|-|-|TRBV5-4
CASSLLSGANTGELFF
TGTGCCAGCAGCCTTCTTAGCGGCGCGAACACCGGGGAGCTGTTTTTT
>TRBJ1-5|15|TRBD1|few|TRBV28
CASSGDRVNNQPQHF
TGTGCCAGCAGTGGGGACAGGGTTAACAATCAGCCCCAGCATTTT
>TRBJ2-3|14|TRBD2|once|TRBV2
CASRLTSVKDTQYF
TGTGCCAGCAGACTGACTAGCGTAAAAGATACGCAGTATTTT
>TRBJ1-1|14|-|-|TRBV2
CASSVTGWGTEAFF
TGTGCCAGCAGTGTAACAGGATGGGGTACTGAAGCTTTCTTT
>TRBJ1-1|13|-|-|TRBV7-9
CASSLVGGAEAFF
TGTGCCAGCAGCTTAGTGGGGGGTGCTGAAGCTTTCTTT
>TRBJ2-7|15|TRBD1|-|TRBV28
CASSSGGTGYHGQYF
TGTGCCAGCAGTTCCGGCGGGACAGGGTACCACGGGCAGTACTTC
>TRBJ1-2|11|-|-|TRBV20-1
CSARAQGGYTF
TGCAGTGCTAGAGCCCAGGGTGGCTACACCTTC
>TRBJ2-7|13|-|-|TRBV5-1
CASSPRAGAEQYF
TGCGCCAGCAGCCCAAGGGCAGGGGCCGAGCAGTACTTC
>TRBJ2-3|14|TRBD2|-|TRBV3-1/TRBV3-2
CASSPSGSPDTQYF
TGTGCCAGCAGCCCTAGCGGGAGCCCAGATACGCAGTATTTT
>TRBJ2-5|14|-|-|TRBV7-9
CASSLARGGETQYF
TGTGCCAGCAGCTTAGCCAGGGGAGGGGAGACCCAGTACTTC
>TRBJ1-6|14|-|-|TRBV7-8
CASSWATENSPLHF
TGTGCCAGCAGCTGGGCGACAGAAAATTCACCCCTCCACTTT
>TRBJ1-2|15|TRBD1|once|TRBV28
CASSLLRDRVNGYTF
TGTGCCAGCAGTTTATTGCGGGACAGGGTAAATGGCTACACCTTC
>TRBJ2-5|17|TRBD2|-|TRBV5-1
CASSFRSSGRASETQYF
TGCGCCAGCAGCTTCAGGTCTAGCGGCAGGGCGTCCGAGACCCAGTACTTC
>TRBJ2-2|14|TRBD2|-|TRBV9
CASSRTSGTGELFF
TGTGCCAGCAGCCGGACTAGCGGCACCGGGGAGCTGTTTTTT
>TRBJ1-2|13|-|-|TRBV2
CASSERRTQGYTF
TGTGCCAGCAGTGAGAGGAGGACCCAAGGCTACACCTTC
>TRBJ2-3|19|TRBD2|-|TRBV5-5
CASSLVRGGGALYTDTQYF
TGTGCCAGCAGCTTGGTTCGTGGCGGGGGGGCCTTGTACACAGATACGCAGTATTTT
>TRBJ2-7|14|-|-|TRBV19
CASKSRQWGYEQYF
TGTGCCAGCAAATCACGACAGTGGGGCTACGAGCAGTACTTC
>TRBJ1-1|13|-|once|TRBV7-9
CASSQNRAAEAFF
TGTGCCAGCAGCCAAAACAGGGCCGCTGAAGCTTTCTTT
>TRBJ1-6|14|-|-|TRBV5-1
CASSVGTTNSPLHF
TGCGCCAGCAGCGTCGGGACAACCAATTCACCCCTCCACTTT
>TRBJ2-3|16|-|-|TRBV5-6
CASSFFSSDGGDTQYF
TGTGCCAGCAGCTTTTTCTCAAGCGATGGAGGAGATACGCAGTATTTT
>TRBJ2-3|15|-|-|TRBV6-5
CASNPQDSSTDTQYF
TGTGCCAGCAACCCCCAAGACAGTAGCACAGATACGCAGTATTTT
>TRBJ1-1|13|-|-|TRBV19
CASSNRMNTEAFF
TGTGCCAGTAGTAACAGGATGAACACTGAAGCTTTCTTT
>TRBJ2-5|13|-|-|TRBV18
CASSPPAQETQYF
TGTGCCAGCTCACCACCGGCCCAAGAGACCCAGTACTTC
>TRBJ1-5|15|-|-|TRBV3-1/TRBV3-2
CASSPAGRVEQPQHF
TGTGCCAGCAGCCCTGCAGGGAGGGTGGAGCAGCCCCAGCATTTT
>TRBJ1-2|13|TRBD1|-|TRBV6-5
CASRTTGLGGYTF
TGTGCCAGCAGGACGACAGGGTTGGGGGGCTACACCTTC
>TRBJ1-1|13|-|-|TRBV21-1
CASSKAPGIKAFF
TGTGCCAGCAGCAAAGCGCCGGGGATAAAAGCTTTCTTT
>TRBJ2-7|14|-|few|TRBV2
CASDPGLSFYEQYF
TGTGCCAGCGATCCGGGACTGTCCTTTTACGAGCAGTACTTC
>TRBJ1-1|17|TRBD1|-|TRBV7-3
CASSLLRVGQGNTEAFF
TGTGCCAGCAGCTTACTAAGAGTCGGACAGGGAAACACTGAAGCTTTCTTT
>TRBJ2-1|15|TRBD1|once|TRBV5-1
CASSHQGTGNNEQFF
TGCGCCAGCAGCCACCAGGGGACAGGGAACAATGAGCAGTTCTTC
>TRBJ1-5|14|-|once|TRBV5-4
CASSVQGEGQPQHF
TGTGCCAGCAGCGTACAGGGTGAGGGTCAGCCCCAGCATTTT
>TRBJ2-2|16|-|few|TRBV11-2
CASSWRQKRNTGELFF
TGTGCCAGCAGCTGGCGACAGAAGAGGAACACCGGGGAGCTGTTTTTT
>TRBJ1-3|17|-|-|TRBV5-1
CASTQGGRLDSGNTIYF
TGCGCCAGCACTCAGGGTGGCCGATTAGACTCTGGAAACACCATATATTTT
>TRBJ1-1|14|-|-|TRBV19
CASSIKTSVTEAFF
TGTGCCAGTAGTATAAAAACATCCGTCACTGAAGCTTTCTTT
>TRBJ1-1|14|-|-|TRBV24-1
CATSDSARNTEAFF
TGTGCCACCAGTGATTCCGCGAGGAACACTGAAGCTTTCTTT
>TRBJ2-5|15|TRBD2|-|TRBV4-2
CASSPITAGGETQYF
TGTGCCAGCAGCCCTATAACAGCGGGAGGGGAGACCCAGTACTTC
>TRBJ1-6|13|-|-|TRBV30
CAWSRDISSPLHF
TGTGCCTGGAGCCGGGACATATCTTCACCCCTCCACTTT
>TRBJ1-1|16|-|-|TRBV7-9
CASSLRFAIGSTEAFF
TGTGCCAGCAGCTTAAGGTTCGCGATCGGGAGCACTGAAGCTTTCTTT
>TRBJ2-1|12|-|-|TRBV28
CASSEEYNEQFF
TGTGCCAGCAGTGAGGAATACAATGAGCAGTTCTTC
>TRBJ2-6|14|TRBD1|once|TRBV19
CASSDRAGANVLTF
TGTGCCAGTAGCGACAGGGCTGGGGCCAACGTCCTGACTTTC